The rows below give T cell receptor beta chains drawn from one sample of a study of T cells in Graves' hyperthyroidism and ophthalmopathy. Via MiXCR, TCRdb re-called the multiplex PCR reads, giving one row per CDR3 protein. The sample has some 510,000 distinct CDR3 sequences; roughly 20% are singletons. Source material: blood. The receptors derive from a man younger than 30 with Graves' hyperthyroidism. Both conserved end residues are part of each CDR3. D genes are given only for firm matches. Only part of the rows carry a size: once, few, many, or a class if the clone is expanded.

J gene | D gene | V gene | clone size | CDR3 DNA | CDR3 protein
TRBJ1-1 | TRBD1 | TRBV27 | many | TGTGCCAGCAGTCCAGGGGGGGGGTCTGAAGCTTTCTTT | CASSPGGGSEAFF
TRBJ1-1 | - | TRBV28 | - | TGTGCCAGCAGTTGGGGGGCCGCGGCCACTGAAGCTTTCTTT | CASSWGAAATEAFF
TRBJ1-1 | - | TRBV6-6 | many | TGTGCCAGCACTATAGACAAGGACACTGAAGCTTTCTTT | CASTIDKDTEAFF
TRBJ2-7 | - | TRBV20-1 | - | TGCAGTGCTAGTGCCCCCAGCTCGGAGCAGTACTTC | CSASAPSSEQYF
TRBJ2-2 | TRBD1 | TRBV11-2 | many | TGTGCCAGCAGCTCTCAGGGGGCTGGCGGGGAGCTGTTTTTT | CASSSQGAGGELFF
TRBJ2-4 | - | TRBV6-1 | many | TGTGCCAGCAGTGAAGCCCTCTGGACAGTTTCAGGAGCCAAAAACATTCAGTACTTC | CASSEALWTVSGAKNIQYF
TRBJ1-1 | - | TRBV12-3/TRBV12-4 | many | TGTGCCAGCAGTTTCAGGATGGGGACTGAAGCTTTCTTT | CASSFRMGTEAFF
TRBJ1-2 | - | TRBV12-3/TRBV12-4 | - | TGTGCCAGCAGTCCCTCTTATGGCCTCTATGGCTACACCTTC | CASSPSYGLYGYTF
TRBJ2-5 | - | TRBV6-5 | - | TGTGCCAGCAGTTACTCGCTTACCCAGGGGGAGACCCAGTACTTC | CASSYSLTQGETQYF
TRBJ2-7 | - | TRBV6-2/TRBV6-3 | many | TGTGCCAGCCACTTCGACGGTTACTACTACGAGCAGTACTTC | CASHFDGYYYEQYF
TRBJ1-1 | - | TRBV10-1 | many | TGCGCCACCTCGGACAGCTTGAACACTGAAGCTTTCTTT | CATSDSLNTEAFF
TRBJ2-5 | - | TRBV4-1 | few | TGCGCCAGCAGCCAAGATGGCAGCTGGCGAGAGACCCAGTACTTC | CASSQDGSWRETQYF
TRBJ2-5 | - | TRBV18 | many | TGTGCCAGCTCACCAATCCGAGATCAAGAGACCCAGTACTTC | CASSPIRDQETQYF
TRBJ1-2 | - | TRBV10-3 | - | TGTGCCATCAGTGATCCCGCAGGACATTCCGATGGCTACACCTTC | CAISDPAGHSDGYTF
TRBJ1-1 | - | TRBV6-2/TRBV6-3 | - | TGTGCCAGCACTAACTCAGCGGGGTTCACTGAAGCTTTCTTT | CASTNSAGFTEAFF
TRBJ2-2 | - | TRBV28 | many | TGTGCCAGCAGGGGCCAGCCGGACACCGGGGAGCTGTTTTTT | CASRGQPDTGELFF
TRBJ2-7 | - | TRBV6-5 | - | TGTGCCAGCAGTTTATCACCGAGCAACGAGCAGTACTTC | CASSLSPSNEQYF
TRBJ2-2 | - | TRBV6-2/TRBV6-3 | many | TGTGCCAGCAGCAACATCGGGACATGGATGATCGGGGAGCTGTTTTTT | CASSNIGTWMIGELFF
TRBJ2-4 | - | TRBV2 | few | TGTGCCAGCAGTGAGTCATGGGTCACCGAAAACATTCAGTACTTC | CASSESWVTENIQYF
TRBJ2-7 | TRBD1 | TRBV5-1 | many | TGCGCCAGCAGCTTGGGCGGGACAGGGCCCCACGAGCAGTACTTC | CASSLGGTGPHEQYF
TRBJ1-1 | - | TRBV6-5 | many | TGTGCCAGCAGTTACTCAGGAACGGCCGGCGGTGCTTTCTTT | CASSYSGTAGGAFF
TRBJ2-7 | TRBD1 | TRBV2 | many | TGTGCCAGCAGGAGGACAGGGGGTACCTACGAGCAGTACTTC | CASRRTGGTYEQYF
TRBJ1-1 | - | TRBV19 | - | TGTGCCAGTACCATACCATCCGGGGAATCCACTGAAGCTTTCTTT | CASTIPSGESTEAFF
TRBJ2-7 | - | TRBV9 | many | TGTGCCAGCAGCGTAGGGGGCAGGGACGAGCAGTACTTC | CASSVGGRDEQYF
TRBJ1-3 | - | TRBV30 | - | TGTGCCTGGAGTGTTTACTTATCGGACACCATATATTTT | CAWSVYLSDTIYF
TRBJ2-7 | - | TRBV11-2 | once | TGTGCCAGCAGCTCTCTCGGCCCTGGGGACTTC | CASSSLGPGDF
TRBJ2-5 | TRBD1 | TRBV6-1 | few | TGTGCCGGTCGTACAGGGGATCCCGAAGAGACCCAGTACTTC | CAGRTGDPEETQYF
TRBJ1-1 | TRBD1 | TRBV2 | many | TGTGCCTCCAACTCCGGGACAGGGGTCGCTGAAGCTTTCTTT | CASNSGTGVAEAFF
TRBJ2-6 | - | TRBV15 | many | TGTGCCACCAGCAGAGATTCGGTTTGGATCAGCTCTGGGGCCAACGTCCTGACTTTC | CATSRDSVWISSGANVLTF
TRBJ2-5 | - | TRBV2 | - | TGTGCCAGCAGGATGTCAGTGAGGGACTGGGAGACCCAGTACTTC | CASRMSVRDWETQYF
TRBJ1-1 | - | TRBV6-1 | many | TGTGCCAGCAGTGAGTGGGGGAGGACTGAAGCTTTCTTT | CASSEWGRTEAFF
TRBJ1-5 | - | TRBV27 | - | TGTGCCAGCAGTTCCTCAGGGGCGAGCAATCAGCCCCAGCATTTT | CASSSSGASNQPQHF
TRBJ1-1 | - | TRBV30 | many | TGTGCCTTTACTCAGGGGAACACTGAAGCTTTCTTT | CAFTQGNTEAFF
TRBJ1-2 | TRBD1 | TRBV29-1 | many | TGCAGCGTTGAGGGACAGGCGGGAGACTATGGCTACACCTTC | CSVEGQAGDYGYTF
TRBJ2-6 | - | TRBV12-3/TRBV12-4 | many | TGTGCCAGCAGTTCCGCTGGGGCCAACGTCCTGACTTTC | CASSSAGANVLTF
TRBJ1-2 | - | TRBV4-1 | - | TGCGCCAGCAGCTTCACGGCAGGGGCTAACTATGGCTACACCTTC | CASSFTAGANYGYTF
TRBJ2-5 | - | TRBV29-1 | - | TGCAGCGTTGGAGACGGAGAGACCCAGTACTTC | CSVGDGETQYF
TRBJ2-7 | - | TRBV7-8 | many | TGTGCCAGCAGCTTACAGTGGGCAGGACAGTACTTC | CASSLQWAGQYF
TRBJ2-4 | - | TRBV18 | many | TGTGCCAGCTCCCCTGCTGGGACCAAAAACATTCAGTACTTC | CASSPAGTKNIQYF
TRBJ1-1 | TRBD1 | TRBV19 | many | TGTGCCAGTAGCCGCGGACAGGCTTACACTGAAGCTTTCTTT | CASSRGQAYTEAFF
TRBJ1-1 | - | TRBV12-3/TRBV12-4 | many | TGTGCCAGCACCTTAGGTGGGACTGAAGCTTTCTTT | CASTLGGTEAFF
TRBJ1-1 | - | TRBV7-6 | many | TGTGCCAGCAGCTTAGCGGCTGGGTCCACTGAAGCTTTCTTT | CASSLAAGSTEAFF